The table lists the clone carrying this T cell receptor (beta chain) with a few counts. Its antigen is not identified. Donors contributed one heparinised blood draw apiece, averaging about 120 mL. Germline-derived CDR1 and CDR2 are SGHDT and YYEEEE. The CDR3 loop spans 15 amino acids. V gave up 5 bases and J gave up 5 bases; unmatched junction bases: 13. This specimen comes from a study of beta chain features in type 1 diabetes. Study-wide findings and caveats: Cells carrying high TCR expression could end up over-represented when cDNA is sequenced. Researchers reported that naive, central memory and Treg TCRB repertoires appeared more similar in patients than in healthy donors. All four CD4+ subsets of Type 1 diabetes patients contained TCRB CDR3s that were moderately but significantly shorter.

Expressed TCRB transcripts were sequenced after all isolated RNA was converted to cDNA. Profiled with immunoSEQ multiplex PCR; TCRdb holds only in-frame clones, not every one. The data hold 330,000 or so clones, with 13% to 15% observed a single time. The receptor was derived from a man aged 25 to 45 in good health. The sequenced sample was central memory CD4+ T cells from blood. The chain uses TRBV5-6 and TRBJ2-7; 7 bases match TRBD1. CDR3 DNA: TGTGCCAGCAGTATACATGGGACAGAAAAGAACGAGCAGTACTTC. It translates to CASSIHGTEKNEQYF.